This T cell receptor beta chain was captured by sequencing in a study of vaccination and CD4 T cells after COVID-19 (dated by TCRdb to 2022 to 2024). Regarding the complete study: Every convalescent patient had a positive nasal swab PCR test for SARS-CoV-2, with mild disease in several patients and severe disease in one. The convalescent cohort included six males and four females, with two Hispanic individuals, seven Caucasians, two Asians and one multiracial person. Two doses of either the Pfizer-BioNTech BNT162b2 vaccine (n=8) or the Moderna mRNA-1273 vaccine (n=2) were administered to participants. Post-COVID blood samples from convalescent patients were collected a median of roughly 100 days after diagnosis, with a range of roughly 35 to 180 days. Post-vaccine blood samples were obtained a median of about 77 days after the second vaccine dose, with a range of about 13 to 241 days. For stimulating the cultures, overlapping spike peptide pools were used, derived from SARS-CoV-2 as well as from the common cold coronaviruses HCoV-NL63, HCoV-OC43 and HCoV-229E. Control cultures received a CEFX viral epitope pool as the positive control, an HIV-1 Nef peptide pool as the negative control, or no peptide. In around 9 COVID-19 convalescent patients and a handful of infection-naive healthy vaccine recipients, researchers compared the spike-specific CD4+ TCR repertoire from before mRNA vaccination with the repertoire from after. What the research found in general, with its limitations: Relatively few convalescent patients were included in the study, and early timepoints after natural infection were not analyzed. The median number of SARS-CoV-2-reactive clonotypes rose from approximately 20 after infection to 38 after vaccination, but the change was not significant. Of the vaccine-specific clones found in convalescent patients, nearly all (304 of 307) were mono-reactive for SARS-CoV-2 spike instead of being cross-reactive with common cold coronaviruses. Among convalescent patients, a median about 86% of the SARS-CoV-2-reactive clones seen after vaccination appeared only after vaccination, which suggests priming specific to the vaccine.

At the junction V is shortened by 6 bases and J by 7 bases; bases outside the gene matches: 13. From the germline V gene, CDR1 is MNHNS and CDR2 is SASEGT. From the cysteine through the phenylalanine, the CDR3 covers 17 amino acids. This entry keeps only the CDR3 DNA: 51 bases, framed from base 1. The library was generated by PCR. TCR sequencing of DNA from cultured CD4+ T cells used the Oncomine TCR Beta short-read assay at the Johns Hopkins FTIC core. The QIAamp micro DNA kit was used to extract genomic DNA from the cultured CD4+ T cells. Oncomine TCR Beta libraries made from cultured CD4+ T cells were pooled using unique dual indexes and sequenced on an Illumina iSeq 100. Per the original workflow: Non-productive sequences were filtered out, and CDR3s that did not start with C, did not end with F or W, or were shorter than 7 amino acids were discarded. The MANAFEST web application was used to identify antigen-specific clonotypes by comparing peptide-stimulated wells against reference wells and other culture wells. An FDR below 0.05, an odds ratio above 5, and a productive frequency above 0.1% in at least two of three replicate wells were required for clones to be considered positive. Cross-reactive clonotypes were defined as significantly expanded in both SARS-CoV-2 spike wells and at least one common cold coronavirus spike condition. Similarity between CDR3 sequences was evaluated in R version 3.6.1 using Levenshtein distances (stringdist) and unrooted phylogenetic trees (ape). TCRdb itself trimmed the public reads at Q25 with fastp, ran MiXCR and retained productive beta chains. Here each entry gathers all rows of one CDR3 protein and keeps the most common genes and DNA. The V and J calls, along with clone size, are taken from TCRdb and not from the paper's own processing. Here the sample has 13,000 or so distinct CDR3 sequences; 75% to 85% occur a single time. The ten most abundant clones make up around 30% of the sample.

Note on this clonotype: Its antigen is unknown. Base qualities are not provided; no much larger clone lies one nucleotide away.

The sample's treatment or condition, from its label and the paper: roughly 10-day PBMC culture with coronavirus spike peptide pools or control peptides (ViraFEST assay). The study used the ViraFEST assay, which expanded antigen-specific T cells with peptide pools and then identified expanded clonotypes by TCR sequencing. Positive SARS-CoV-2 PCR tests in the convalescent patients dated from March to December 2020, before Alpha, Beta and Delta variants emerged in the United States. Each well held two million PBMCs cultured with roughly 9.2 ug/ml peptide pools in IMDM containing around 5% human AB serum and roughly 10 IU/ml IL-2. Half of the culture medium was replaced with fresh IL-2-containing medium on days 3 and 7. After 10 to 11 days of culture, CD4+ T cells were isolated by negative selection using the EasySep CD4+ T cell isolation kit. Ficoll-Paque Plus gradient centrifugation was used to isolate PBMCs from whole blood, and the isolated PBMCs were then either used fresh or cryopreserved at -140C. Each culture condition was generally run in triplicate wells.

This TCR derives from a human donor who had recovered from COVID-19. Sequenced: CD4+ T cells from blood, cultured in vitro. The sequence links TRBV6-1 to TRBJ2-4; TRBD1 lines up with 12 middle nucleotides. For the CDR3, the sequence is CASRLTGTGGPQNIQYF. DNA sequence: TGTGCCAGCAGACTTACTGGGACAGGGGGCCCGCAGAACATTCAGTACTTC.